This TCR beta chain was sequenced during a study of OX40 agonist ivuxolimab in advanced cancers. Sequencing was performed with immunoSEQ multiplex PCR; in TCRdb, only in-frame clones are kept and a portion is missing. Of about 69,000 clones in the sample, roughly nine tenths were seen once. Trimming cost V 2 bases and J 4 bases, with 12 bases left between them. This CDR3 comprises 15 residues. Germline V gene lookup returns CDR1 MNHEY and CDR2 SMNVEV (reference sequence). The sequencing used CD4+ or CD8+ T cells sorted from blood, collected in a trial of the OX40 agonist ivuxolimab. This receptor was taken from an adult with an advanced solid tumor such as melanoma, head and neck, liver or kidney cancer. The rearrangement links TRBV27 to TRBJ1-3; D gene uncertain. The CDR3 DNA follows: TGTGCCAGCAGTTTAAGGGAGGGCTCAGGAAACACCATATATTTT. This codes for CASSLREGSGNTIYF.